This entry lists 30 T cell receptor beta chains sequenced from one sample in a study of patients and donors after allogeneic stem cell transplantation. TCRdb passed the RT-PCR reads through MiXCR, listing each CDR3 protein once. The table has roughly 960,000 distinct CDR3 sequences, about a sixth seen once; the top ten hold 5.5% to 6.5%. The source material was blood, either unsorted or a sorted T cell fraction (not recorded which). The receptor source for this set is a human donor who was either an allogeneic HSCT recipient or a stem cell or donor lymphocyte infusion donor (not recorded which). It is not recorded whose cells these are; they may come from a transplant donor.

This clonotype appeared many times. V usage is TRBV29-1 and J usage is TRBJ2-3; D possibly corresponds to TRBD1 (6 bases). The ends were cut back, 7 bases at V and 10 bases at J, with 15 bases in the middle. Germline V gene sequence: CDR1 SQVTM, CDR2 ANQGSEA. This CDR3 is 11 amino acids long. The CDR3 DNA reads as TGCAGCGCAGCACAGGGTCATTCGCAGTATTTT. Protein: CSAAQGHSQYF.

This clonotype was counted only a few times. This chain uses TRBV4-3 with TRBJ1-2; D is unresolved. V lost 0 bases, J lost 9 bases, and 20 bases lay in between. In germline, CDR1 is LGHNA, CDR2 YSLEER. The CDR3 is 16 amino acids. As DNA, the CDR3 is TGCGCCAGCAGCCAAGATCAATTTTCATCCGACACTAGCTACACCTTC. This sequence encodes CASSQDQFSSDTSYTF.

The chain couples TRBV29-1 to TRBJ1-5; TRBD1 agrees at 7 bases. The CDR3 is 12 amino acids. V lost 6 bases to trimming and J lost 6 bases; unmatched junction nucleotides: 5. Germline V CDR1 and CDR2: SQVTM, ANQGSEA. CDR3 residues: CSVDRVRQPQHF. CDR3 coding DNA: TGCAGCGTAGACAGGGTTCGTCAGCCCCAGCATTTT. Drawing the rest from reference TRBV29-1 and TRBJ1-5, the complete variable domain is SAVISQKPSRDICQRGTSLTIQCQVDSQVTMMFWYRQQPGQSLTLIATANQGSEATYESGFVIDKFPISRPNLTFSTLTVSNMSPEDSSIYLCSVDRVRQPQHFGDGTRLSIL.

The CDR3 sequence: CASSLERGHNEQFF. The CDR3 nucleotides are TGCGCCAGCAGCTTGGAGCGGGGGCACAATGAGCAGTTCTTC. The V gene is TRBV5-1, the J gene TRBJ2-1, with 8 bases matching TRBD2. The CDR3 runs 14 residues. Germline V gives CDR1 SGHRS, CDR2 YFSETQ. J was trimmed by 5 bases and V by 0 bases; bases with no gene match: 1.

In its sample, this clonotype was seen a few times. The chain uses TRBV11-3 and TRBJ2-5; D might be TRBD2 (5 bases). Deletions cut 1 base from V and 1 base from J, with 7 bases between. The CDR3 is 14 amino acids. CDR1 is SGHNT, CDR2 YENEEA, per germline. The CDR3 spells CASSLAGIQETQYF. CDR3 nucleotide sequence: TGTGCCAGCAGCTTAGCGGGGATCCAAGAGACCCAGTACTTC.

The gene calls are TRBV18 and TRBJ2-7; D is uncertain. CDR3 length: 12 amino acids. V was trimmed by 6 bases and J by 4 bases, leaving 10 bases between them. Germline-derived CDR1 and CDR2 are KGHSH and LQKENI. CDR3 region: CASSRTLYEQYF. CDR3 DNA sequence: TGTGCCAGCTCGCGGACGTTATACGAGCAGTACTTC.

The J gene is TRBJ1-3, the V gene TRBV5-1; no clear D gene. Trimming took off 3 bases at V and 0 bases at J, with 16 bases between the two ends. The germline V gene has CDR1 SGHRS and CDR2 YFSETQ. This CDR3 contains 17 residues. The CDR3 nucleotides read TGCGCCAGCAGCTCGAATGAGGTGGGCAGCTCTGGAAACACCATATATTTT. This encodes CASSSNEVGSSGNTIYF.

The chain couples TRBV12-1 to TRBJ2-1; TRBD2, the table's D call, lacks a check against the DNA. TRBV12-1 is deemed a pseudogene. The CDR3 is 17 residues long. CDR3 in amino acids: CANEGRVGASGNNEQFF. CDR3 nucleotide sequence: TGTGCCAACGAAGGCCGAGTAGGGGCTAGCGGAAACAATGAGCAGTTCTTC.

This rearrangement joins TRBV15 to TRBJ2-3, with 10 bases that match TRBD2. J gave up 4 bases and V 3 bases, and 16 bases lay outside the gene matches. The CDR3 length is 19 residues. Germline V gives CDR1 LNHNV, CDR2 YYDKDF (reference sequence). The CDR3 reads CATSRLKRGGRLVADTQYF. The CDR3 DNA is TGTGCCACCAGCAGGCTGAAGCGGGGGGGCCGATTGGTAGCAGATACGCAGTATTTT.

This clonotype turned up a few times. J is TRBJ2-2 and V is TRBV30; D might be TRBD1 (5 bases). The CDR3 spans 14 residues. Germline V lookup: CDR1 GTSNPN, CDR2 SVGIG (reference sequence). The germline V and J ends were trimmed by 8 bases and 4 bases, with 17 bases remaining between them. CDR3 sequence: CAGENRQFTGELFF. CDR3 sequence (DNA): TGTGCCGGAGAGAACCGACAGTTCACCGGGGAGCTGTTTTTT.

The genes are TRBV30 and TRBJ1-6, with 8 positions matching TRBD1. Germline trimming cut 8 bases from V and 10 bases from J; bases unmatched to any gene: 7. The CDR3 sequence is 12 residues long. Looked up from germline, CDR1 is GTSNPN and CDR2 is SVGIG (reference sequence). The CDR3 here is CAATGGGSPLHF. DNA for the CDR3: TGTGCCGCCACAGGGGGTGGCTCACCCCTCCACTTT.

This clonotype has just a few counts. The rearrangement uses TRBV7-9 and TRBJ2-5; 10 bases match TRBD2. CDR1 and CDR2 (germline): SEHNR, FQNEAQ (reference sequence). CDR3 size: 15 residues. With V trimmed by 5 bases and J by 3 bases, 6 bases remained unmatched. CDR3 region: CASSPASGGEETQYF. In nucleotides, the CDR3 is TGTGCCAGCAGCCCTGCTAGCGGGGGAGAAGAGACCCAGTACTTC.

Only a few counts were recorded for this clonotype. This chain uses TRBV7-9 with TRBJ2-5; D not certain. This CDR3 is 13 amino acids long. Per the germline V gene, CDR1 is SEHNR and CDR2 is FQNEAQ (reference sequence). Trimming took off 0 bases at V and 5 bases at J, with 7 bases between the two ends. CDR3 region: CASSLALQETQYF. DNA of the CDR3: TGTGCCAGCAGCTTAGCTCTTCAGGAGACCCAGTACTTC. The whole variable domain, remainder taken from reference TRBV7-9 and TRBJ2-5, is DTGVSQNPRHKITKRGQNVTFRCDPISEHNRLYWYRQTLGQGPEFLTYFQNEAQLEKSRLLSDRFSAERPKGSFSTLEIQRTEQGDSAMYLCASSLALQETQYFGPGTRLLVL.

V gene TRBV4-3 combines with J gene TRBJ1-2, with TRBD1 as a possible D gene (5 bases). Trimming took 0 bases from V and 4 from J, leaving 12 bases between them. Germline CDR1 LGHNA, CDR2 YSLEER. The CDR3 is 15 amino acids. This CDR3 is CASSQDQGAIYGYTF. The CDR3 DNA reads as TGCGCCAGCAGCCAAGATCAGGGAGCGATCTATGGCTACACCTTC.

This chain uses TRBV3-1 with TRBJ1-2; 7 nucleotides agree with TRBD1. The CDR3 is 14 residues long. Trimming at V came to 5 bases and at J to 12 bases, leaving 15 bases not matched to a gene. Germline V gene sequence: CDR1 LGHDT, CDR2 YNNKEL (reference sequence). CDR3 sequence (DNA): TGTGCCAGCAGCACTGCCCAAGAGGGGGCAGTCCACACCTTC. It translates to CASSTAQEGAVHTF.

This clonotype was seen a handful of times. This chain connects TRBV7-2 to TRBJ2-3; tentative D call: TRBD1 (6 bases). Deletions cut 8 bases from V and 6 bases from J, with 9 bases between. Germline CDR1 and CDR2: SGHTA and FQGNSA. The length of the CDR3 is 11 residues. The CDR3 region is CASQGFDTQYF. Here the CDR3 DNA reads TGTGCCAGCCAGGGGTTTGATACGCAGTATTTT.

This clonotype was seen a handful of times. CDR3 sequence (DNA): TGCAGTGCTAGAAGGACAGGGGGATCCACAGATACGCAGTATTTT. This codes for CSARRTGGSTDTQYF. This rearrangement joins TRBV20-1 to TRBJ2-3, with 10 bases identical to TRBD1. The CDR3 runs to 15 residues. Trimming took 2 bases from V and 2 from J; bases not matched to a gene: 4. Germline CDR1 DFQATT, CDR2 SNEGSKA (reference sequence).

The genes are TRBV28 and TRBJ2-5, with D possibly being TRBD1 or TRBD2 (5 bases each). CDR3 size: 17 residues. Germline V CDR1 and CDR2: MDHEN, SYDVKM. Trimming took off 0 bases at V and 4 bases at J, with 18 bases between the two ends. CDR3 loop: CASSLWGRAGGGETQYF. The CDR3, as DNA: TGTGCCAGCAGTTTATGGGGACGGGCGGGTGGAGGAGAGACCCAGTACTTC.

This clonotype was counted ten times or more. The rearrangement links TRBV12-3 or TRBV12-4 to TRBJ2-2; D call uncertain. This CDR3 has 17 amino acids. V lost 2 bases and J 4 bases, leaving 17 bases between the germline ends. The chain's CDR3 is CASSLYLGGSGTGELFF. As DNA, the CDR3 is TGTGCCAGCAGTTTATATCTTGGTGGGTCGGGCACCGGGGAGCTGTTTTTT.

The J gene is TRBJ2-7, the V gene TRBV5-1, with D possibly called TRBD1 or TRBD2 (6 bases each). V was clipped by 1 base and J by 2 bases, with 10 bases between them. The CDR3 contains 14 residues. Germline CDR1 and CDR2: SGHRS and YFSETQ. CDR3 sequence (DNA): TGCGCCAGCAGCTTGTGGGGGGCCACCTACGAGCAGTACTTC. Its translation: CASSLWGATYEQYF.

This clonotype was observed a few times. The chain joins TRBV20-1 to TRBJ2-7; D may be TRBD1 (7 bases). The germline CDR1 and CDR2 sequences are DFQATT and SNEGSKA (reference sequence). CDR3 length: 12 amino acids. The germline V and J ends were trimmed by 6 bases and 3 bases, with 12 bases remaining between them. CDR3 residues: CSARGDNYEQYF. The CDR3 region has the DNA TGCAGTGCCAGGGGGGACAACTACGAGCAGTACTTC.

This clonotype was counted only a few times. The chain recombines TRBV21-1 with TRBJ2-3; the table's TRBD1 call for D was not verified on the DNA. TRBV21-1 is a pseudogene. This CDR3 contains 17 residues. The CDR3 here is CASSKVRGGGSGDTQYF. The CDR3 nucleotides are TGTGCCAGCAGCAAAGTTCGGGGCGGGGGCTCGGGAGATACGCAGTATTTT.

The chain uses TRBV5-1 and TRBJ1-1; 11 nucleotides agree with TRBD1. Germline trimming cut 0 bases from V and 5 bases from J; bases unmatched to any gene: 3. CDR1 and CDR2 (germline): SGHRS, YFSETQ. This CDR3 contains 15 residues. The CDR3 DNA follows: TGCGCCAGCAGCTTGGAGGGACAGGGGGTTACTGAAGCTTTCTTT. This sequence encodes CASSLEGQGVTEAFF.

There are a few counts of this clonotype. This chain uses TRBV30 with TRBJ2-1; the D is unclear. The ends were cut back, 3 bases at V and 10 bases at J, with 10 bases in the middle. The germline gives CDR1 GTSNPN, CDR2 SVGIG (reference sequence). The CDR3 runs to 11 residues. The DNA of the CDR3 is TGTGCCTGGAGGAGTAGCTCCGAGCAGTTCTTC. Protein: CAWRSSSEQFF.

This chain joins TRBV12-3 or TRBV12-4 and TRBJ2-3, with TRBD1 identical over 9 bases. The J segment lost 0 bases and the V segment lost 5 bases, leaving 6 bases of the junction unmatched. The CDR3 extends over 16 amino acids. This chain's CDR3 is CASSPTTGGSTDTQYF. CDR3 in DNA: TGTGCCAGCAGTCCGACGACAGGGGGAAGCACAGATACGCAGTATTTT.

V is TRBV10-3 and J is TRBJ1-4; the D gene is possibly TRBD1 (5 bases). The CDR3 contains 15 residues. Germline V gives CDR1 ENHRY, CDR2 SYGVKD. Between the trimmed V and J ends, which lost 2 bases and 8 bases, there was a span of 15 bases. The CDR3 protein is CAISEVRQGWEKLFF. CDR3 nucleotide sequence: TGTGCCATCAGTGAGGTTCGGCAGGGCTGGGAAAAACTGTTTTTT.

This clonotype was detected a few times. The V call is TRBV5-8, the J call TRBJ2-5, with 9 bases aligning to TRBD1. CDR1 SGHTS and CDR2 YDEGEE come from the germline V gene. The CDR3 has 16 amino acids. Trimming at V came to 3 bases and at J to 5 bases, leaving 11 bases not matched to a gene. CDR3 loop: CASSWGPGQGKETQYF. The CDR3 DNA follows: TGTGCCAGCAGCTGGGGACCGGGACAGGGAAAGGAGACCCAGTACTTC.

This clonotype has a handful of counts. V gene TRBV7-2 combines with J gene TRBJ2-7; D unclear. The V gene lost 1 base and the J gene lost 0 bases, with 13 bases spanning the gap. Germline V CDR1 and CDR2: SGHTA, FQGNSA. The CDR3 covers 16 residues. DNA for the CDR3: TGTGCCAGCAGCTTAGATACAGAACTAAACTCCTACGAGCAGTACTTC. As protein: CASSLDTELNSYEQYF.

The chain uses TRBV10-3 and TRBJ2-2; TRBD2 matches at 7 bases. Germline V CDR1 and CDR2: ENHRY, SYGVKD. V was clipped by 2 bases and J by 3 bases; unmatched bases: 0. The CDR3 sequence is 14 residues long. CDR3 sequence reads: CAISERGDTGELFF. The DNA of the CDR3 is TGTGCCATCAGTGAGCGGGGGGACACCGGGGAGCTGTTTTTT.

This clonotype has a handful of counts. The chain links TRBV30 to TRBJ1-1; maybe TRBD1 (6 bases). Trimming shortened V by 8 bases and J by 0 bases, and 19 bases separated the two germline ends. Germline CDR1 reads GTSNPN; CDR2 reads SVGIG (reference sequence). The CDR3 totals 15 residues. Here the CDR3 DNA reads TGTGCCCAGCGGGGGGGGCTATCCCTGAACACTGAAGCTTTCTTT. Translation: CAQRGGLSLNTEAFF.